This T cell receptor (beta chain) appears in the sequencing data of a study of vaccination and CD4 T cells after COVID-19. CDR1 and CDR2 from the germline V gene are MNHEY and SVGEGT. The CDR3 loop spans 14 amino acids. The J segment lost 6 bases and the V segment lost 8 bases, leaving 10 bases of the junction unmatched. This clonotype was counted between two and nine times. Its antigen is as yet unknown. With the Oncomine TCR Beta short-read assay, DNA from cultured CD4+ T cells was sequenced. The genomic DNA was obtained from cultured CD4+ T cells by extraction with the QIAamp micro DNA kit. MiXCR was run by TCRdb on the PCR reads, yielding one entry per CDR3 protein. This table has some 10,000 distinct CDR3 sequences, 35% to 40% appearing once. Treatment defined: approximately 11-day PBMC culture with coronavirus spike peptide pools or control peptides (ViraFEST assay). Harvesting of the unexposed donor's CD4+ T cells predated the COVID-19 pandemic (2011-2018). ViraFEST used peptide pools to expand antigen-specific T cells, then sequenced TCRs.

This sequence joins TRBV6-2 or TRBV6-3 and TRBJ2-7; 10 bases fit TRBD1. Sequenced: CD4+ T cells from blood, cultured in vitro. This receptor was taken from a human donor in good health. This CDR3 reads CASQARDRGGEQYF. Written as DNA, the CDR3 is TGTGCCAGCCAAGCTAGGGACAGGGGAGGCGAGCAGTACTTC.